This TCR beta chain is from a study of blood T cells in healthy people across ages. Study observations and caveats: Diversity was estimated from one million T cells, and these estimates were considered underestimates.

This clonotype was counted a few times. Antigen specificity is unknown. The CDR3 has 13 residues. CDR1 is MGHRA and CDR2 is YSYEKL in the germline V gene. Donors each provided around 10 milliliters of peripheral blood. For the second PCR, which ran for about 6 to 11 cycles, a sample-barcoded 5' primer and a J-beta primer mix were used. MiXCR was run by TCRdb on the 5' RACE reads, yielding one entry per CDR3 protein. The sample has fewer than 1,200,000 distinct CDR3 sequences; around 25% are singletons. The same data also went into a second study, on T cells of mothers and their children. From that study: Slightly higher overlap, not significant, was seen in related mother-child pairs than in unrelated pairs.

The chain is built from TRBV4-1 and TRBJ2-5; D is possibly TRBD2 (6 bases). The DNA end is a closer match to TRBJ2-1, so the J assignment may be wrong. The sequenced sample consisted of blood. The clonotype was recovered from a girl aged 2 to 10 in good health. Here the CDR3 reads CASSPGSWDEQFF. The CDR3 DNA reads as TGCGCCAGCAGCCCCGGGAGCTGGGATGAGCAGTTCTTC.